These T cell receptor beta chains were read from a single sample in a study of tumor-infiltrating lymphocytes in glioblastoma multiforme. TCRdb re-analysed the multiplex PCR reads in MiXCR, keeping a single row per CDR3 protein. Of around 9,300 distinct CDR3 sequences listed, just under 75% are singletons. Sequencing input: brain tumor tissue. These receptor sequences come from a male donor with glioblastoma. Each CDR3 is given with its conserved first and last residue. A D gene is named only where the DNA matches it firmly. Only part of the rows carry a size: once, few, many, or a class if the clone is expanded.

size	V	J	D	CDR3	DNA
-	TRBV4-1	TRBJ2-2	TRBD2	CASSQETSGIYTWELYF	TGCGCCAGCAGCCAAGAGACTAGCGGGATTTACACCTGGGAGCTGTATTTT
-	TRBV20-1	TRBJ2-7	TRBD2	CSARDTRLAGSYEQYF	TGCAGTGCTAGAGACACCCGACTAGCGGGATCCTACGAGCAATACTTC
-	TRBV11-1	TRBJ2-2	-	CASSLFRGETGELLF	TGTGCCAGCAGCTTATTCAGGGGGGAGACCGGGGAGCTGTTATTT
-	TRBV29-1	TRBJ2-2	TRBD1	CSVSLFEGQGNTGELFF	TGCAGCGTGTCGCTTTTTGAGGGACAGGGGAACACCGGGGAGCTGTTTTTT
-	TRBV6-5	TRBJ1-2	TRBD1	CASSYSTGGFDGYTF	TGTGCCAGCAGTTACTCGACAGGGGGGTTCGATGGCTACACCTTC
-	TRBV6-5	TRBJ2-1	-	CASSNGRGGATEQFF	TGTGCCAGCAGCAACGGCCGGGGAGGAGCCACTGAGCAGTTCTTC
many	TRBV11-2	TRBJ2-7	TRBD2	CASGLAYEQYF	TGTGCCAGCGGACTAGCCTACGAGCAGTACTTC
-	TRBV10-2	TRBJ1-5	-	CASRGAGRNQPQHF	TGCGCCAGTAGGGGGGCAGGGCGCAATCAGCCCCAGCATTTT
-	TRBV20-1	TRBJ1-6	-	CSAGGRGLVNSPLHF	TGCAGTGCTGGAGGGCGGGGTTTAGTGAATTCACCCCTCCACTTT
-	TRBV6-5	TRBJ2-7	-	CASSYSWPTYEQYF	TGTGCCAGCAGTTACTCGTGGCCAACCTACGAGCAGTACTTC
-	TRBV7-9	TRBJ1-2	TRBD1	CASSGSTGGGYTF	TGTGCCAGCAGCGGATCGACAGGGGGTGGCTACACCTTC
-	TRBV4-2	TRBJ2-1	TRBD2	CASSLPSRGVSNEQFF	TGTGCCAGCAGCCTACCCTCGCGGGGGGTCAGTAATGAGCAGTTCTTC
-	TRBV6-6	TRBJ1-1	TRBD1	CASSYSKGYRGLTEAFF	TGTGCCAGCAGTTACTCGAAGGGGTACAGGGGGCTAACTGAAGCGTTCTTT
-	TRBV20-1	TRBJ2-1	-	CSARRDNEQFF	TGCAGTGCTAGAAGGGACAATGAGCAGTTCTTC
-	TRBV6-1	TRBJ1-1	-	CASSEDSLGWGTEAFF	TGTGCCAGCAGTGAAGACTCCCTGGGGTGGGGAACTGAAGCTTTCTTT
few	TRBV11-2	TRBJ2-1	TRBD2	CASSLGGGSNEQFF	TGTGCCAGCAGCCTTGGGGGGGGGTCCAATGAGCAGTTCTTC
-	TRBV7-9	TRBJ2-7	TRBD1	CASSPPTGSSYEQYF	TGTGCCAGCAGCCCCCCGACAGGGAGCTCCTACGAGCAGTACTTC
-	TRBV4-3	TRBJ2-1	TRBD2	CASSQGTTGGFYNEQFF	TGCGCCAGCAGCCAGGGTACGACGGGAGGGTTCTACAATGAGCAGTTCTTC
-	TRBV11-2	TRBJ1-2	-	CASRDLRQAHDYGYTF	TGTGCCAGTAGGGATCTCAGACAGGCGCATGACTATGGCTACACCTTT
-	TRBV7-3	TRBJ1-6	-	CASSPRGGGNLPLHF	TGTGCCAGCAGCCCCCGTGGCGGGGGAAATTTACCCCTCCACTTT
-	TRBV4-1	TRBJ1-5	-	CASPRGGRGQPQHF	TGCGCCAGCCCTCGCGGGGGGCGTGGGCAGCCCCAGCATTTT
-	TRBV4-1	TRBJ2-2	-	CASSQVRGPELFF	TGCGCCAGCAGCCAAGTAAGGGGCCCGGAGCTGTTTTTT
few	TRBV11-3	TRBJ2-7	-	CASSLFASSYEQYF	TGTGCCAGCAGCTTATTCGCGAGCTCCTACGAGCAGTACTTC
-	TRBV20-1	TRBJ2-3	TRBD2	CNSSRPGLAGGPSSIDTQYF	TGCAATTCTAGTCGCCCCGGACTAGCGGGAGGGCCGAGTAGCATAGATACGCAGTATTTT
-	TRBV12-3/TRBV12-4	TRBJ2-7	TRBD1	CASSSTDRSYEQYF	TGTGCCAGCAGTTCTACGGACAGGTCCTACGAGCAGTACTTC
few	TRBV4-1	TRBJ1-3	-	CASSHVLKVSGDTIYF	TGCGCCAGCAGCCATGTCCTAAAGGTCTCTGGAGACACCATATATTTT